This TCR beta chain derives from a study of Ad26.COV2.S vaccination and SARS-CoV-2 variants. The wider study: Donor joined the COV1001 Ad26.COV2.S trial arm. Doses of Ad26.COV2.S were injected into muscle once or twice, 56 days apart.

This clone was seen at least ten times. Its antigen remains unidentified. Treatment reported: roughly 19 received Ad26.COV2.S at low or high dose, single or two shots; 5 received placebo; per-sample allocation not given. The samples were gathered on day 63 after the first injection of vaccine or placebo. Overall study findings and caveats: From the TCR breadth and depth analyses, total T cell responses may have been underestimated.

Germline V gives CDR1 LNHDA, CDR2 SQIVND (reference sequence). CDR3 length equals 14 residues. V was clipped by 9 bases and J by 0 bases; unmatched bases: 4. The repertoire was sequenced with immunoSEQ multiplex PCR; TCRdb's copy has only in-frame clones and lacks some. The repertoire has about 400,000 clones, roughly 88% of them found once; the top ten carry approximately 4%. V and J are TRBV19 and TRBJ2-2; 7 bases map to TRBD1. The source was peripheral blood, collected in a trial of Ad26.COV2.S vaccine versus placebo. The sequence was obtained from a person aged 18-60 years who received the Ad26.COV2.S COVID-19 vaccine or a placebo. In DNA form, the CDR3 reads TGTGCCAGCACACAGGGGTCGAACACCGGGGAGCTGTTTTTT. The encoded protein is CASTQGSNTGELFF.